A selection of T cell receptor beta chains follows, all from one sample in a study of blood T cell repertoires in COVID-19. Here immunoSEQ multiplex PCR was the method, and the copy in TCRdb shows in-frame clones only, minus some. The repertoire includes 350,000 or so clones, nearly 90% of them detected once, and approximately 6.2% sits in the top ten. What was sequenced was peripheral blood. The receptor source for this set is a man aged 18 to 30 with active or convalescent COVID-19. The CDR3 runs from the conserved cysteine through the conserved F or W. Fields, in order: D gene, clone size, V gene, J gene, CDR3 DNA, CDR3 protein. D genes are given only for firm matches. The size field is filled for only some rows; it gives once, few, many or a size class.

d_call: .
clone_size: .
v_call: TRBV15
j_call: TRBJ2-4
cdr3_nt: TGTGCCACCAGCAGAGATCTCCAGGTCGTTCAGTACTTC
cdr3_aa: CATSRDLQVVQYF

d_call: .
clone_size: .
v_call: TRBV27
j_call: TRBJ1-6
cdr3_nt: TGTGCCAGCAGTTTCTCCAGGGGCGGATTCTCCTATAATTCACCCCTCCACTTT
cdr3_aa: CASSFSRGGFSYNSPLHF

d_call: TRBD1
clone_size: .
v_call: TRBV7-2
j_call: TRBJ1-1
cdr3_nt: TGTGCCAGCAGCTTAGAGGGACAGAAGAACACTGAAGCTTTCTTT
cdr3_aa: CASSLEGQKNTEAFF

d_call: .
clone_size: .
v_call: TRBV29-1
j_call: TRBJ2-7
cdr3_nt: TGCAGCGTTGAAGGCGGGGTCGGGGCTAACGAGCAGTACTTC
cdr3_aa: CSVEGGVGANEQYF

d_call: TRBD2
clone_size: .
v_call: TRBV7-2
j_call: TRBJ2-1
cdr3_nt: TGTGCCAGCAGCCCCGGGAGACTAGCTCGCCGCAATGAGCAGTTCTTC
cdr3_aa: CASSPGRLARRNEQFF

d_call: .
clone_size: .
v_call: TRBV20-1
j_call: TRBJ2-3
cdr3_nt: TGCAGTGCTAGATGGGCAGGGGCGCAGTATTTT
cdr3_aa: CSARWAGAQYF

d_call: .
clone_size: .
v_call: TRBV28
j_call: TRBJ2-7
cdr3_nt: TGTGCCAGCAACCCTGGAGGGGACTACGAGCAGTACTTC
cdr3_aa: CASNPGGDYEQYF

d_call: TRBD1
clone_size: .
v_call: TRBV7-3
j_call: TRBJ1-2
cdr3_nt: TGTGCCAGCAGCAACGGACAGGGAAATAACTATGGCTACACCTTC
cdr3_aa: CASSNGQGNNYGYTF

d_call: TRBD1
clone_size: .
v_call: TRBV14
j_call: TRBJ1-1
cdr3_nt: TGTGCCAGCAGTTCCGACAGGGTCACTGAAGCTTTCTTT
cdr3_aa: CASSSDRVTEAFF

d_call: TRBD2
clone_size: .
v_call: TRBV3-1/TRBV3-2
j_call: TRBJ2-5
cdr3_nt: TGTGCCAGCAGCCAAGAATTACTAGCGGGAGTTGGCTTTTCAGAGACCCAGTACTTC
cdr3_aa: CASSQELLAGVGFSETQYF

d_call: .
clone_size: .
v_call: TRBV6-5
j_call: TRBJ1-6
cdr3_nt: TGTGCCAGCAGTTACTCCCCACAGGGAAATTCACCCCTCCACTTT
cdr3_aa: CASSYSPQGNSPLHF

d_call: .
clone_size: .
v_call: TRBV27
j_call: TRBJ2-2
cdr3_nt: TGTGCCAGCAGTTTTAGTGGTGGGGAGCTGTTTTTT
cdr3_aa: CASSFSGGELFF

d_call: TRBD2
clone_size: .
v_call: TRBV28
j_call: TRBJ2-7
cdr3_nt: TGTGCCAGCAGTTCCTGGACTAGCGGGAGGGCCCTCGAGCAGTACTTC
cdr3_aa: CASSSWTSGRALEQYF

d_call: .
clone_size: .
v_call: TRBV7-9
j_call: TRBJ2-5
cdr3_nt: TGTGCCAGCAGCTTTATCAGTACCAAAGAGACCCAGTACTTC
cdr3_aa: CASSFISTKETQYF

d_call: TRBD2
clone_size: .
v_call: TRBV24-1
j_call: TRBJ2-1
cdr3_nt: TGTGCCACCAGTGATTTTTCGAGCGGGGACTACAATGAGCAGTTCTTC
cdr3_aa: CATSDFSSGDYNEQFF

d_call: .
clone_size: few
v_call: TRBV4-2
j_call: TRBJ1-3
cdr3_nt: TGTGCCAGCAGCCAAGAAGGGGCTTATTCTGGAAACACCATATATTTT
cdr3_aa: CASSQEGAYSGNTIYF

d_call: .
clone_size: .
v_call: TRBV6-2/TRBV6-3
j_call: TRBJ2-7
cdr3_nt: TGTGCCAGCAGTTTTACAGTCTACGAGCAGTACTTC
cdr3_aa: CASSFTVYEQYF

d_call: .
clone_size: .
v_call: TRBV19
j_call: TRBJ1-4
cdr3_nt: TGTGCCAGTCGCATGCTCTCGGGACTTAATGAAAAACTGTTTTTT
cdr3_aa: CASRMLSGLNEKLFF

d_call: TRBD1
clone_size: .
v_call: TRBV5-6
j_call: TRBJ2-4
cdr3_nt: TGTGCCAGCAGCCTCCTGGGACAGGGGAAAAACATTCAGTACTTC
cdr3_aa: CASSLLGQGKNIQYF

d_call: TRBD1
clone_size: .
v_call: TRBV24-1
j_call: TRBJ1-2
cdr3_nt: TGTGCCACCAGTGACTCGCACCCTAGACAGGGGGTAAACTATGGCTACACCTTC
cdr3_aa: CATSDSHPRQGVNYGYTF

d_call: TRBD1
clone_size: .
v_call: TRBV19
j_call: TRBJ2-7
cdr3_nt: TGTGCCAGTAGTCGGACAGGGGGCTTCTACGAGCAGTACTTC
cdr3_aa: CASSRTGGFYEQYF

d_call: TRBD2
clone_size: few
v_call: TRBV7-3
j_call: TRBJ2-7
cdr3_nt: TGTGCCAGCAGCCCGGGACTAGCGGGGGACGAGCAGTACTTC
cdr3_aa: CASSPGLAGDEQYF

d_call: .
clone_size: .
v_call: TRBV24-1
j_call: TRBJ1-3
cdr3_nt: TGTGCCACCAGTGATTCTGGAGGAACTGGAAACACCATATATTTT
cdr3_aa: CATSDSGGTGNTIYF

d_call: TRBD2
clone_size: .
v_call: TRBV7-9
j_call: TRBJ2-5
cdr3_nt: TGTGCCAGCAGCCCCACGACTAGCGGGGACCAAGAGACCCAGTACTTC
cdr3_aa: CASSPTTSGDQETQYF

d_call: .
clone_size: .
v_call: TRBV18
j_call: TRBJ1-1
cdr3_nt: TGTGCCAGCTCACCACCGGAGGGCTGGAACACTGAAGCTTTCTTT
cdr3_aa: CASSPPEGWNTEAFF

d_call: TRBD2
clone_size: .
v_call: TRBV4-3
j_call: TRBJ2-1
cdr3_nt: TGCGCCAGCAGCCAATGGCTAGCGGGAAATGAGCAGTTCTTC
cdr3_aa: CASSQWLAGNEQFF

d_call: TRBD1
clone_size: .
v_call: TRBV15
j_call: TRBJ1-1
cdr3_nt: TGTGCCACCGGGACAGGGAACACTGAAGCTTTCTTT
cdr3_aa: CATGTGNTEAFF

d_call: .
clone_size: .
v_call: TRBV6-4
j_call: TRBJ2-3
cdr3_nt: TGTGCCAGCAGTACAACGTATGGGCGACCTAACACAGATACGCAGTATTTT
cdr3_aa: CASSTTYGRPNTDTQYF

d_call: .
clone_size: once
v_call: TRBV13
j_call: TRBJ1-1
cdr3_nt: TGTGCCAGCAGCTCCACAATAACTGAAGCTTTCTTT
cdr3_aa: CASSSTITEAFF

d_call: TRBD1
clone_size: .
v_call: TRBV28
j_call: TRBJ2-3
cdr3_nt: TGTGCCAGCAGTTCCATTATCCGACAGGGTCGGGGCACAGATACGCAGTATTTT
cdr3_aa: CASSSIIRQGRGTDTQYF

d_call: TRBD2
clone_size: .
v_call: TRBV7-3
j_call: TRBJ2-1
cdr3_nt: TGTGCCAGCAGCCGGCCATTATCGGGGGGACCATCCAATGAGCAGTTCTTC
cdr3_aa: CASSRPLSGGPSNEQFF

d_call: .
clone_size: .
v_call: TRBV27
j_call: TRBJ1-2
cdr3_nt: TGTGCCAGCAGTTGGAGGGGCGCGGGAGGCTACACCTTC
cdr3_aa: CASSWRGAGGYTF

d_call: TRBD2
clone_size: .
v_call: TRBV7-2
j_call: TRBJ2-3
cdr3_nt: TGTGCCAGCAGCTTAGGGACTAGCGCAGATACGCAGTATTTT
cdr3_aa: CASSLGTSADTQYF

d_call: TRBD2
clone_size: .
v_call: TRBV5-5
j_call: TRBJ2-7
cdr3_nt: TGTGCCAGCAGCATCGGACTAGCGGGAACCGTATACGAGCAGTACTTC
cdr3_aa: CASSIGLAGTVYEQYF

d_call: TRBD1
clone_size: .
v_call: TRBV9
j_call: TRBJ1-4
cdr3_nt: TGTGCCAGCAGCGTACTGGACAGGGGGGATGAAAAACTGTTTTTT
cdr3_aa: CASSVLDRGDEKLFF

d_call: .
clone_size: .
v_call: TRBV11-1
j_call: TRBJ1-2
cdr3_nt: TGTGCCAGCAGCTCCCGGGACACCTATGGCTACACCTTC
cdr3_aa: CASSSRDTYGYTF

d_call: TRBD2
clone_size: .
v_call: TRBV3-1/TRBV3-2
j_call: TRBJ2-7
cdr3_nt: TGTGCCAGCAGCCATCTGGGGGGGGACGAGCAGTACTTC
cdr3_aa: CASSHLGGDEQYF

d_call: TRBD1
clone_size: .
v_call: TRBV19
j_call: TRBJ2-7
cdr3_nt: TGTGCCAGTAGGAGGACAGGGTCCTACGAGCAGTACTTC
cdr3_aa: CASRRTGSYEQYF

d_call: .
clone_size: once
v_call: TRBV19
j_call: TRBJ1-5
cdr3_nt: TGTGCCAGTAGTATAGACAACTATAGCAATCAGCCCCAGCATTTT
cdr3_aa: CASSIDNYSNQPQHF

d_call: TRBD2
clone_size: .
v_call: TRBV7-9
j_call: TRBJ2-7
cdr3_nt: TGTGCCAGCAGCTCAGCGGGAGAGTCCTACGAGCAGTACTTC
cdr3_aa: CASSSAGESYEQYF

d_call: .
clone_size: .
v_call: TRBV7-9
j_call: TRBJ1-1
cdr3_nt: TGTGCCAGCAGCCCGTCGGGGGGAAACACTGAAGCTTTCTTT
cdr3_aa: CASSPSGGNTEAFF

d_call: TRBD2
clone_size: .
v_call: TRBV7-2
j_call: TRBJ2-2
cdr3_nt: TGTGCCAGCAGCCCCCAGCGGGAGACCACCGGGGAGCTGTTTTTT
cdr3_aa: CASSPQRETTGELFF

d_call: .
clone_size: .
v_call: TRBV18
j_call: TRBJ1-1
cdr3_nt: TGTGCCAGCTCACGACAAGGGAGTAACACTGAAGCTTTCTTT
cdr3_aa: CASSRQGSNTEAFF

d_call: TRBD2
clone_size: .
v_call: TRBV6-2/TRBV6-3
j_call: TRBJ2-3
cdr3_nt: TGTGCCAGCAGTTACTCGAGCGGGATCTCCACAGATACGCAGTATTTT
cdr3_aa: CASSYSSGISTDTQYF

d_call: TRBD1
clone_size: .
v_call: TRBV4-1
j_call: TRBJ1-5
cdr3_nt: TGCGCCAGCAGTCCGGACAGGGTCAATCAGCCCCAGCATTTT
cdr3_aa: CASSPDRVNQPQHF

d_call: TRBD1
clone_size: .
v_call: TRBV7-6
j_call: TRBJ2-1
cdr3_nt: TGTGCCAGCAGCTGGGTGACAGGGGGGGGGAATGAGCAGTTCTTC
cdr3_aa: CASSWVTGGGNEQFF

d_call: .
clone_size: .
v_call: TRBV4-1
j_call: TRBJ1-1
cdr3_nt: TGCGCCAGCAGCCAAGAAATCGGCACTGAAGCTTTCTTT
cdr3_aa: CASSQEIGTEAFF

d_call: TRBD1
clone_size: .
v_call: TRBV6-5
j_call: TRBJ2-3
cdr3_nt: TGTGCCAGCAGGTCACAGGGGCCGGTTACAGATACGCAGTATTTT
cdr3_aa: CASRSQGPVTDTQYF

d_call: .
clone_size: once
v_call: TRBV6-5
j_call: TRBJ2-3
cdr3_nt: TGTGCCAGCAGTTTACAGGGTAGTACGCAGTATTTT
cdr3_aa: CASSLQGSTQYF

d_call: .
clone_size: .
v_call: TRBV28
j_call: TRBJ1-6
cdr3_nt: TGTGCCAGCAGTTCGGGTCCTACTAATTCACCCCTCCACTTT
cdr3_aa: CASSSGPTNSPLHF

d_call: TRBD1
clone_size: .
v_call: TRBV6-6
j_call: TRBJ1-1
cdr3_nt: TGTGCCAGCAGTTGGACAGGGGTGGAGGTTGAAGCTTTCTTT
cdr3_aa: CASSWTGVEVEAFF

d_call: .
clone_size: .
v_call: TRBV6-4
j_call: TRBJ2-6
cdr3_nt: TGTGCCAGCAGTGACTCGTTCGTGCCCCGGGGGGCCAACGTCCTGACTTTC
cdr3_aa: CASSDSFVPRGANVLTF

d_call: .
clone_size: .
v_call: TRBV6-5
j_call: TRBJ2-7
cdr3_nt: TGTGCCAGCAGCCGTGGACAGTCCTACGAGCAGTACTTC
cdr3_aa: CASSRGQSYEQYF

d_call: .
clone_size: few
v_call: TRBV18
j_call: TRBJ2-3
cdr3_nt: TGTGCCAGCTCACCGATAGGACTCCGGGATACGCAGTATTTT
cdr3_aa: CASSPIGLRDTQYF

d_call: .
clone_size: .
v_call: TRBV7-2
j_call: TRBJ1-2
cdr3_nt: TGTGCCAGCAGCCCGGGGGACTATTTCTATGGCTACACCTTC
cdr3_aa: CASSPGDYFYGYTF

d_call: .
clone_size: .
v_call: TRBV24-1
j_call: TRBJ1-3
cdr3_nt: TGTGCCACCAGCGTAGGGGCTGGAAACACCATATATTTT
cdr3_aa: CATSVGAGNTIYF

d_call: .
clone_size: .
v_call: TRBV29-1
j_call: TRBJ1-2
cdr3_nt: TGCAGCGTTGAGTCGGGCTATGGCTACACCTTC
cdr3_aa: CSVESGYGYTF

d_call: TRBD2
clone_size: .
v_call: TRBV4-1
j_call: TRBJ2-3
cdr3_nt: TGCGCCAGCAGCCAAGTAACTAGCGGCACAGATACGCAGTATTTT
cdr3_aa: CASSQVTSGTDTQYF

d_call: .
clone_size: .
v_call: TRBV7-9
j_call: TRBJ1-6
cdr3_nt: TGTGCCAGCAGCTTAGACGGGACATTGAATTCACCCCTCCACTTT
cdr3_aa: CASSLDGTLNSPLHF

d_call: TRBD2
clone_size: .
v_call: TRBV25-1
j_call: TRBJ2-3
cdr3_nt: TGTGCCAGCACGTCGATCGGGACTAGCGGGCCCACAGATACGCAGTATTTT
cdr3_aa: CASTSIGTSGPTDTQYF